These 5 T cell receptor beta chains came from one sample sequenced in a study of Ad26.COV2.S vaccination and SARS-CoV-2 variants. TCRdb keeps only in-frame clones here, not all; method: immunoSEQ multiplex PCR. The sample lists approximately 340,000 clones; roughly 94% were seen once. Source: peripheral blood, taken after recovery from COVID-19. The receptors stem from a human donor who had recovered from COVID-19.

This clone was seen only once. The chain couples TRBV15 to TRBJ2-3; no firm D call. The CDR3 runs to 15 residues. V was pared by 3 bases and J by 1 base, with 11 bases between. The germline V gene encodes CDR1 LNHNV and CDR2 YYDKDF (reference sequence). In DNA form, the CDR3 reads TGTGCCACCAGCAGGGAGAGCCTTGGCACAGATACGCAGTATTTT. As protein: CATSRESLGTDTQYF.

This clone occurred once. V gene TRBV20-1 combines with J gene TRBJ2-7; D remains ambiguous. In germline, CDR1 is DFQATT, CDR2 SNEGSKA (reference sequence). Trimming cost V 4 bases and J 4 bases, with 8 bases left between them. The CDR3 contains 11 residues. The CDR3 DNA sequence: TGCAGTGCTATCGGGTCGTACGAGCAGTACTTC. Translated, it gives CSAIGSYEQYF.

The chain is built from TRBV6-5 and TRBJ1-2, with D hard to call. V dropped 4 bases and J dropped 8 bases, with 14 bases sitting between them. This CDR3 has 13 amino acids. From germline, CDR1 is MNHEY and CDR2 SVGAGI. DNA for the CDR3: TGTGCCAGCAGTTCACTGGCCCTCCTGGGCTACACCTTC. It encodes CASSSLALLGYTF.

This chain links TRBV19 with TRBJ2-7, with TRBD1 matching 9 bases. The CDR3 sequence is 15 residues long. Germline V CDR1 and CDR2: LNHDA, SQIVND (reference sequence). After removal of 4 bases from V and 2 bases from J, the junction contained 6 bases not matched to a gene. The chain's CDR3 is CASSSGQGSTYEQYF. The CDR3 bases are TGTGCCAGTAGTAGCGGACAGGGGTCGACCTACGAGCAGTACTTC.

The rearrangement joins TRBV6-5 to TRBJ2-5; 7 bases agree with TRBD2. The CDR3 has 14 residues. The germline gives CDR1 MNHEY, CDR2 SVGAGI. Trimming removed 6 bases from V and 4 bases from J; junction bases left unmatched: 8. The CDR3 loop is CASRSGGGGETQYF. CDR3 in DNA: TGTGCCAGCAGGTCGGGGGGAGGAGGAGAGACCCAGTACTTC.